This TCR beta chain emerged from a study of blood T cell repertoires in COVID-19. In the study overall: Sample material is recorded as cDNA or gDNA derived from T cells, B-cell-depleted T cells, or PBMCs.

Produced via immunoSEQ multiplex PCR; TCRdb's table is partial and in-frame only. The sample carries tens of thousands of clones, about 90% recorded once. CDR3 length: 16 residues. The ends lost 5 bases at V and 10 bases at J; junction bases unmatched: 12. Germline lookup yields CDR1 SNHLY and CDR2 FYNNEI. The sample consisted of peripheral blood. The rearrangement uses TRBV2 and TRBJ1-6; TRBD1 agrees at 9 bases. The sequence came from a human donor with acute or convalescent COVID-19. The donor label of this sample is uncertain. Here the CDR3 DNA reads TGTGCCAGCAGTACATCCTCGGGACAGGGAGGATCACCCCTCCACTTT. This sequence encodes CASSTSSGQGGSPLHF.